The source of this TCR beta chain is a study of CD8+ T cells in alopecia areata. Study-wide results and limits: Normal skin's resident alphabeta T cells are also sequenced in scalp samples.

CDR1 is SQVTM, CDR2 ANQGSEA, per germline. This CDR3 comprises 13 residues. This clone has just one count. What it binds is not known. One end of the junction fails to match germline, which may point to a read error. The same CDR3 arises from other DNA sequences in this sample as well. As the sequencing template, cDNA was produced by extracting RNA and reverse transcribing it. Sequencing used immunoSEQ multiplex PCR; TCRdb keeps in-frame clones, though not all of them. The sample has about 180,000 clones; 51% are singletons. The treatment: oral pan-JAK inhibitor, 5-10 mg twice daily. This clonotype originated in a human donor with alopecia areata. J is TRBJ1-1 and V is TRBV29-1; 12 bases map to TRBD1. The sequences come from CD8+ T cells sorted from blood, collected at approximately week 51, from a patient treated with tofacitinib. The CDR3 protein is CSAGGQGATEAFF. Here the CDR3 DNA reads TGCAGCGCCGGGGGACAGGGGGCCACTGAAGCCTTCTTT.